These T cell receptor beta chains were read from a single sample in a study of shared clonotypes between healthy human individuals. The repertoire was sequenced with immunoSEQ multiplex PCR; TCRdb's copy has only in-frame clones and lacks some. The sample includes 650,000 to 750,000 clones, about two thirds of them seen just once. Sequencing was done on a sample of memory CD4+ T cells sorted from blood. Receptor source: a woman aged 30 to 39 in good health. CDR3s include the opening cysteine and the closing phenylalanine or tryptophan. A D gene is named only where the DNA matches it firmly. Not every row has a clone size; where given, it reads once, few, many or a size class.

>TRBJ1-5|TRBV25-1|NA|NA
CASSENEGYSNQPQHF
TGTGCCAGCAGTGAGAATGAGGGGTATAGCAATCAGCCCCAGCATTTT
>TRBJ2-7|TRBV14|NA|few
CASSRTSAQYF
TGTGCCAGCAGCCGGACTTCAGCGCAGTACTTC
>TRBJ2-5|TRBV11-2|TRBD2|NA
CASSTGTSGSRETQYF
TGTGCCAGCAGCACGGGGACTAGCGGGAGTAGAGAGACCCAGTACTTC
>TRBJ1-5|TRBV28|NA|NA
CASSEPGTNQPQHF
TGTGCCAGCAGTGAGCCGGGTACCAATCAGCCCCAGCATTTT
>TRBJ2-7|TRBV7-2|TRBD1|NA
CASSFDRANYEQYF
TGTGCCAGCAGCTTTGACAGGGCAAACTACGAGCAGTACTTC
>TRBJ1-3|TRBV28|NA|NA
CASRGNGLTTSGNTIYF
TGTGCCAGCAGAGGGAACGGACTTACCACCTCTGGAAACACCATATATTTT
>TRBJ2-1|TRBV2|NA|NA
CASTVPAQILYNEQFF
TGTGCCAGCACCGTCCCGGCCCAGATCCTATACAATGAGCAGTTCTTC
>TRBJ2-2|TRBV7-2|TRBD2|NA
CASSLASSGNDGELFF
TGTGCCAGCAGCTTAGCAAGTAGCGGGAATGACGGGGAGCTGTTTTTT
>TRBJ2-2|TRBV6-5|NA|NA
CASRRGSSNTGELFF
TGTGCCAGCAGACGGGGGAGCTCGAACACCGGGGAGCTGTTTTTT
>TRBJ2-3|TRBV7-9|TRBD2|NA
CASSLSAGGDTQYF
TGTGCCAGCAGCTTATCGGCGGGAGGAGATACGCAGTATTTT
>TRBJ2-5|TRBV5-8|TRBD1|few
CASSRQGSETQYF
TGTGCCAGCAGCCGACAGGGATCGGAGACCCAGTACTTC
>TRBJ1-5|TRBV2|NA|NA
CASSEASVDQPQHF
TGTGCCAGCAGTGAAGCGTCAGTTGATCAGCCCCAGCATTTT
>TRBJ2-5|TRBV29-1|NA|NA
CSVDGRGYQETQYF
TGCAGCGTTGATGGCAGGGGATACCAAGAGACCCAGTACTTC
>TRBJ2-7|TRBV30|NA|NA
CAWSALGQVPYEQYF
TGTGCCTGGAGCGCCCTAGGTCAGGTTCCCTACGAGCAGTACTTC
>TRBJ2-3|TRBV27|NA|NA
CASSSTTAQADTQYF
TGTGCCAGCAGTTCCACGACGGCCCAGGCAGATACGCAGTATTTT
>TRBJ1-3|TRBV27|NA|NA
CASSSRQTSGNTIYF
TGTGCCAGCAGTTCCCGACAAACTTCTGGAAACACCATATATTTT
>TRBJ2-2|TRBV28|TRBD1|NA
CASSKGPGTGDTGELFF
TGTGCCAGCAGCAAAGGTCCCGGGACAGGCGACACCGGGGAGCTGTTTTTT
>TRBJ1-5|TRBV7-2|TRBD1|once
CASSRNRGTQPQHF
TGTGCCAGCAGCCGAAACAGGGGTACTCAGCCCCAGCATTTT